The 29 T cell receptor beta chains in this list originate from one sample, sequenced in a study of blood T cell repertoires in COVID-19. Libraries were prepared by immunoSEQ multiplex PCR; TCRdb keeps only in-frame clonotypes and omits some of them. The data contain over 400,000 clones, over 75% of them seen just once; the ten biggest clones take up about 3.2%. The sequencing input was peripheral blood. These receptors originate from a human donor in a cohort sampled during active COVID-19.

The chain couples TRBV5-1 to TRBJ1-4; no definite D call. CDR3 length: 13 residues. V lost 0 bases to trimming and J lost 8 bases, with 8 bases between them. CDR1 is SGHRS and CDR2 is YFSETQ in the germline V gene. The DNA of the CDR3 is TGCGCCAGCAGCTTGGCCGCAGGCGAAAAACTGTTTTTT. It codes for CASSLAAGEKLFF.

The rearrangement joins TRBV5-6 to TRBJ1-1, with D perhaps matching TRBD1 (6 bases). The V gene's germline CDR1 is SGHDT and CDR2 YYEEEE. V lost 1 base and J lost 9, with 7 bases in between. This CDR3 comprises 11 residues. CDR3 nucleotides: TGTGCCAGCAGCTTGACAGGGAAAGCTTTCTTT. As protein: CASSLTGKAFF. Drawing the rest from reference TRBV5-6 and TRBJ1-1, the complete variable domain is DAGVTQSPTHLIKTRGQQVTLRCSPKSGHDTVSWYQQALGQGPQFIFQYYEEEERQRGNFPDRFSGHQFPNYSSELNVNALLLGDSALYLCASSLTGKAFFGQGTRLTVV.

The chain uses TRBV24-1 and TRBJ1-6; D unclear. The CDR3 is 14 amino acids. The V and J ends lost 9 bases and 5 bases respectively, with 13 bases between them. CDR1 and CDR2 (germline): KGHDR, SFDVKD. The CDR3 loop reads CATQMGSDNSPLHF. CDR3 DNA sequence: TGTGCCACCCAGATGGGTAGCGATAATTCACCCCTCCACTTT.

This chain joins TRBV30 and TRBJ1-4, with TRBD1 as a possible D gene (5 bases). The germline V gene encodes CDR1 GTSNPN and CDR2 SVGIG (reference sequence). The CDR3 runs 16 residues. Here the CDR3 DNA reads TGTGGCGTCCACTCAGGGATGATCGCAACTAATGAAAAACTGTTTTTT. Translating gives CGVHSGMIATNEKLFF.

This clone has only one observation. This chain uses TRBV7-2 with TRBJ1-2; 7 bases match TRBD1. The CDR3 has 13 residues. Germline lookup yields CDR1 SGHTA and CDR2 FQGNSA. J was trimmed by 4 bases and V by 5 bases; bases with no gene match: 4. In DNA form, the CDR3 reads TGTGCCAGCAGCCAAGGACAGGCCTATGGCTACACCTTC. Amino acid sequence: CASSQGQAYGYTF.

CDR3 protein: CASSPRLDGNTDTQYF. Written as DNA, the CDR3 is TGTGCCAGCAGCCCGCGACTAGACGGGAACACAGATACGCAGTATTTT. The rearrangement links TRBV9 to TRBJ2-3, with TRBD2 as a possible D gene (6 bases). The CDR3 is 16 amino acids. V was trimmed by 4 bases and J by 2 bases, leaving 17 bases between them. CDR1 is SGDLS and CDR2 is YYNGEE in the germline V gene.

The sample holds one count of this clone. The J gene is TRBJ1-2, the V gene TRBV9, with TRBD1 matching 7 bases. In germline, CDR1 is SGDLS, CDR2 YYNGEE. This CDR3 contains 18 residues. J gave up 4 bases and V 3 bases, and 18 bases lay outside the gene matches. The CDR3 region is CASSDPGTVRPAGYGYTF. The CDR3 nucleotides read TGTGCCAGCAGCGACCCGGGGACAGTAAGACCCGCAGGCTATGGCTACACCTTC.

The chain combines TRBV28 with TRBJ2-3; 9 positions agree with TRBD2. The V gene's germline CDR1 is MDHEN and CDR2 SYDVKM. The CDR3 is 16 residues long. With 4 bases clipped from V and 0 bases from J, the junction kept 5 bases outside the gene matches. CDR3 region: CASSWYSGGSTDTQYF. Written as DNA, the CDR3 is TGTGCCAGCAGTTGGTACAGCGGGGGGAGCACAGATACGCAGTATTTT.

This clone showed up just a few times. The V gene is TRBV6-6, the J gene TRBJ1-1; 8 bases align to TRBD1. This CDR3 has 12 residues. Trimming took 4 bases from V and 9 from J; bases not matched to a gene: 4. Germline loops: CDR1 MNHNY, CDR2 SVGAGI (reference sequence). The CDR3: CASSSGQGKAFF. CDR3 sequence (DNA): TGTGCCAGCAGTTCCGGACAGGGAAAAGCTTTCTTT.

The chain has TRBV29-1 and TRBJ2-4, with a tentative D call TRBD2 (7 bases). V dropped 4 bases and J dropped 6 bases, with 16 bases sitting between them. The CDR3 length is 14 residues. In germline, CDR1 is SQVTM, CDR2 ANQGSEA. The CDR3 is CSVVYGGPGNIQYF. The CDR3 nucleotides read TGCAGCGTTGTATACGGGGGGCCGGGAAACATTCAGTACTTC. The full variable domain, completed using reference TRBV29-1 and TRBJ2-4, is SAVISQKPSRDICQRGTSLTIQCQVDSQVTMMFWYRQQPGQSLTLIATANQGSEATYESGFVIDKFPISRPNLTFSTLTVSNMSPEDSSIYLCSVVYGGPGNIQYFGAGTRLSVL.

The chain combines TRBV19 with TRBJ1-5, with a weak D call TRBD1 (6 bases). The germline gives CDR1 LNHDA, CDR2 SQIVND (reference sequence). The CDR3 length is 15 residues. V gave up 1 base and J gave up 7 bases, with 14 bases separating them. The CDR3 reads CASSIGNRAAQPQHF. The CDR3 DNA is TGTGCCAGTAGTATAGGGAACAGGGCAGCGCAGCCCCAGCATTTT.

The J gene is TRBJ2-3, the V gene TRBV12-5, with unresolved D. The V gene's germline CDR1 is LGHNT and CDR2 FRNRAP. This CDR3 comprises 13 residues. V was shortened by 3 bases and J by 2 bases, with 6 bases between the two germline ends. The CDR3 loop is CASGFGDTDTQYF. The DNA of the CDR3 is TGTGCTAGTGGTTTCGGAGACACAGATACGCAGTATTTT.

V gene TRBV5-1 combines with J gene TRBJ2-1; the D gene is possibly TRBD1 (6 bases). Germline CDR1 and CDR2: SGHRS and YFSETQ. The CDR3 covers 14 residues. Trimming removed 7 bases at V and 3 bases at J, with 14 bases between. The CDR3 reads CASGIGQIYNEQFF. CDR3 sequence (DNA): TGCGCCAGCGGTATCGGACAGATCTACAATGAGCAGTTCTTC. Full variable domain (outside the CDR3, taken from reference TRBV5-1 and TRBJ2-1): KAGVTQTPRYLIKTRGQQVTLSCSPISGHRSVSWYQQTPGQGLQFLFEYFSETQRNKGNFPGRFSGRQFSNSRSEMNVSTLELGDSALYLCASGIGQIYNEQFFGPGTRLTVL.

The rearrangement joins TRBV10-3 to TRBJ2-7, with 7 nucleotides matching TRBD2. The CDR3 has 11 residues. Germline CDR1 reads ENHRY; CDR2 reads SYGVKD. The ends lost 8 bases at V and 6 bases at J; junction bases unmatched: 4. CDR3 sequence reads: CAIGGRGEQYF. DNA of the CDR3: TGTGCCATCGGCGGGAGAGGCGAGCAGTACTTC.

This chain uses TRBV7-9 with TRBJ2-7; 8 nucleotides match TRBD2. The V segment lost 2 bases and the J segment 5 bases; nucleotides outside the gene matches: 5. Germline values: CDR1 SEHNR, CDR2 FQNEAQ (reference sequence). The CDR3 has 14 residues. CDR3 sequence (DNA): TGTGCCAGCAGCTTACTAGCGGGTTTAAACGAGCAGTACTTC. This gives the protein CASSLLAGLNEQYF.

The chain combines TRBV2 with TRBJ2-1, with TRBD2 identical over 10 bases. Germline V gene sequence: CDR1 SNHLY, CDR2 FYNNEI. The CDR3 consists of 15 residues. V shed 2 bases, J shed 8 bases, and the junction held 6 bases outside the gene matches. In nucleotides, the CDR3 is TGTGCCAGCAGTGAACATCTAGCGGGAGTCGATGAGCAGTTCTTC. This codes for CASSEHLAGVDEQFF.

The rearrangement uses TRBV5-1 and TRBJ2-1; 11 bases line up with TRBD1. The CDR3 sequence is 15 residues long. The junction had 5 bases not matched to a gene; V was cut back by 0 bases and J by 9 bases. From germline, CDR1 is SGHRS and CDR2 YFSETQ. In DNA, the CDR3 is TGCGCCAGCAGCTTGGATGGACAGGGGGCAGTTGAGCAGTTCTTC. This sequence encodes CASSLDGQGAVEQFF.

For the CDR3, the DNA is TGTGCCAGTACCCCGGGGGGCACGGTGGACGAGCAGTACTTC. It translates to CASTPGGTVDEQYF. The chain has TRBV19 and TRBJ2-7; tentative D call: TRBD2 (7 bases). In germline, CDR1 is LNHDA, CDR2 SQIVND (reference sequence). The V and J ends lost 7 bases and 5 bases respectively, with 18 bases between them. The CDR3 contains 14 residues. Full variable domain (outside the CDR3, taken from reference TRBV19 and TRBJ2-7): DGGITQSPKYLFRKEGQNVTLSCEQNLNHDAMYWYRQDPGQGLRLIYYSQIVNDFQKGDIAEGYSVSREKKESFPLTVTSAQKNPTAFYLCASTPGGTVDEQYFGPGTRLTVT.

The V and J genes are TRBV7-8 and TRBJ1-5; the D gene is possibly TRBD1 (5 bases). Trimming took 6 bases from V and 9 from J, leaving 15 bases between them. The V gene's germline CDR1 is SGHVS and CDR2 FQNEAQ. This CDR3 is built from 13 residues. This CDR3 is CASRWGDLTPQHF. The CDR3, as DNA: TGTGCCAGCAGGTGGGGGGACTTGACGCCCCAGCATTTT.

The chain recombines TRBV19 with TRBJ1-4; 7 nucleotides agree with TRBD1. There are 16 residues in the CDR3. Germline trimming cut 7 bases from V and 5 bases from J; bases unmatched to any gene: 13. Germline CDR1 is LNHDA and CDR2 is SQIVND (reference sequence). CDR3 DNA: TGTGCCAGTAAAGCCGGGACAGACCTCCGGAATGAAAAACTGTTTTTT. Translating gives CASKAGTDLRNEKLFF.

This sequence joins TRBV6-1 and TRBJ2-5; 11 bases are a match to TRBD2. This CDR3 region has 18 residues. V lost 4 bases and J lost 5; bases outside the gene matches: 15. CDR1 and CDR2 from the germline V gene are MNHNS and SASEGT. The CDR3 protein is CASSGWGFSGRALETQYF. In DNA, the CDR3 is TGTGCCAGCAGTGGTTGGGGGTTTAGCGGGAGGGCCCTGGAGACCCAGTACTTC.

This clone was seen a handful of times. This sequence joins TRBV18 and TRBJ1-2; D uncertain. Germline CDR1 reads KGHSH; CDR2 reads LQKENI. V was cut by 0 bases and J by 6 bases, with 8 bases left in between. The CDR3 extends over 13 amino acids. CDR3 sequence reads: CASSPPARDGYTF. The CDR3 coding sequence is TGTGCCAGCTCACCACCAGCTCGGGATGGCTACACCTTC.

This clone was seen only once. The gene calls are TRBV7-8 and TRBJ2-6; 9 bases map to TRBD2. This CDR3 comprises 17 residues. V shed 6 bases and J 4 bases; nucleotides not matched to a gene: 10. Germline CDR1 is SGHVS and CDR2 is FQNEAQ. This CDR3 reads CASSQIAGVMGANVLTF. The CDR3 region has the DNA TGTGCCAGCAGTCAAATAGCGGGAGTTATGGGGGCCAACGTCCTGACTTTC.

J is TRBJ2-1 and V is TRBV7-2; 8 positions agree with TRBD1. The CDR3 runs 18 residues. V was pared by 5 bases and J by 3 bases, with 15 bases of the junction left unmatched. Germline V lookup: CDR1 SGHTA, CDR2 FQGNSA. This CDR3 is CASSPSPGQGRYYNEQFF. The CDR3 bases are TGTGCCAGCAGCCCCAGCCCCGGACAGGGAAGATACTACAATGAGCAGTTCTTC. The variable domain in full, with the rest retrieved from reference TRBV7-2 and TRBJ2-1, is GAGVSQSPSNKVTEKGKDVELRCDPISGHTALYWYRQSLGQGLEFLIYFQGNSAPDKSGLPSDRFSAERTGGSVSTLTIQRTQQEDSAVYLCASSPSPGQGRYYNEQFFGPGTRLTVL.

The chain combines TRBV29-1 with TRBJ2-7; TRBD1 aligns across 7 bases. Germline-derived CDR1 and CDR2 are SQVTM and ANQGSEA. CDR3 length equals 12 residues. V shed 5 bases, J shed 5 bases, and the junction held 6 bases outside the gene matches. CDR3 amino acids: CSVRLQGNEQYF. The DNA for the CDR3 is TGCAGCGTTCGGTTACAGGGGAACGAGCAGTACTTC.

This rearrangement joins TRBV27 to TRBJ1-4, with 8 bases aligning to TRBD1. Germline V gene lookup returns CDR1 MNHEY and CDR2 SMNVEV (reference sequence). V gave up 5 bases and J gave up 1 base; unmatched junction bases: 9. The CDR3 contains 17 residues. For the CDR3, the DNA is TGTGCCAGCAGTCGGCGACAGGGGCCAGGAACTAATGAAAAACTGTTTTTT. Translation: CASSRRQGPGTNEKLFF.

The rearrangement links TRBV7-3 to TRBJ1-2; 10 bases line up with TRBD1. In germline, CDR1 is SGHTA, CDR2 FQGTGA. The CDR3 spans 15 residues. J gave up 8 bases and V 5 bases, and 11 bases lay outside the gene matches. The CDR3: CASSHPGTGEEGYTF. CDR3 coding DNA: TGTGCCAGCAGCCACCCCGGGACAGGGGAGGAAGGCTACACCTTC.

The rearrangement links TRBV5-1 to TRBJ1-1, with D unclear. V was cut by 4 bases and J by 1 base, with 14 bases left in between. CDR1 is SGHRS and CDR2 is YFSETQ in the germline V gene. There are 15 residues in the CDR3. The chain's CDR3 is CASSTAGRKNTEAFF. Written as DNA, the CDR3 is TGCGCCAGCAGCACTGCCGGGAGGAAGAACACTGAAGCTTTCTTT.

The chain links TRBV12-5 to TRBJ2-3, with TRBD1 matching 7 bases. V lost 1 base to trimming and J lost 0 bases; unmatched junction nucleotides: 7. Germline V lookup: CDR1 LGHNT, CDR2 FRNRAP. The CDR3 runs 17 residues. CDR3 loop: CASGLELQGVSTDTQYF. The CDR3 DNA reads as TGTGCTAGTGGTTTGGAACTTCAGGGGGTGAGCACAGATACGCAGTATTTT.